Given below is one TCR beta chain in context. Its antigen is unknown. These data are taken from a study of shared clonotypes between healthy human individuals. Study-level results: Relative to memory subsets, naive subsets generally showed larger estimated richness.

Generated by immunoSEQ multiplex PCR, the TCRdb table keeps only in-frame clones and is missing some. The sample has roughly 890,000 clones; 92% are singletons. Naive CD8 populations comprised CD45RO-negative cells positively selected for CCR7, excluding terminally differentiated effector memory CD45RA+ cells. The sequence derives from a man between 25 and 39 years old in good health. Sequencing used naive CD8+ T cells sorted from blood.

CDR3 sequence reads: CASRWSGSRDGELFF. The CDR3 DNA sequence: TGCGCCAGCAGGTGGAGCGGGAGTCGTGACGGGGAGCTGTTTTTT. The J gene is TRBJ2-2, the V gene TRBV10-2; TRBD2 matches 8 bases. This CDR3 has 15 residues. Germline V gene data show CDR1 as WSHSY and CDR2 as SAAADI. Germline trimming cut 6 bases from V and 7 bases from J; bases unmatched to any gene: 10.